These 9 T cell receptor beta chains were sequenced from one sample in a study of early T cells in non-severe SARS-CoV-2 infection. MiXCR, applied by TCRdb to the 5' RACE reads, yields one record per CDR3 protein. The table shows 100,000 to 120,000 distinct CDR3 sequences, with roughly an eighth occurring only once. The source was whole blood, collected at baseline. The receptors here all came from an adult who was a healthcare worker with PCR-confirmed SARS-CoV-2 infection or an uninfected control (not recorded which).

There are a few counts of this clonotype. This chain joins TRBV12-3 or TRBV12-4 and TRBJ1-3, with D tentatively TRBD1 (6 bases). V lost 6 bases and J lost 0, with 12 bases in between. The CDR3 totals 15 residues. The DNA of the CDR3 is TGTGCCAGCAGGACACAGGGATACTCTGGAAACACCATATATTTT. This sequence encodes CASRTQGYSGNTIYF.

CDR3 sequence: CASSKEGLAGGPVEQFF. The CDR3, as DNA: TGTGCCAGCAGCAAAGAGGGGCTAGCGGGAGGGCCGGTTGAGCAGTTCTTC. This chain links TRBV21-1 with TRBJ2-1; TRBD2 was called by the table and not checked on the DNA. TRBV21-1 is a listed pseudogene. The CDR3 runs to 17 residues.

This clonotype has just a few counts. CDR3 region: CSVEDGLKAEQFF. The CDR3 nucleotides are TGCAGCGTTGAAGATGGATTGAAGGCAGAGCAGTTCTTC. J is TRBJ2-1 and V is TRBV29-1; no clear D gene. The germline gives CDR1 SQVTM, CDR2 ANQGSEA. Trimming removed 0 bases from V and 10 bases from J, with 13 bases in between. The CDR3 totals 13 residues.

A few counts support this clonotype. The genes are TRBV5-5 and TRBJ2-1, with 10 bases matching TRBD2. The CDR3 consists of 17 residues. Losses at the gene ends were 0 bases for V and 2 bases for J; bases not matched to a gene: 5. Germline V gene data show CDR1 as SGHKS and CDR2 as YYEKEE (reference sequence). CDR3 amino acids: CASSLALAGVTYNEQFF. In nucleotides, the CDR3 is TGTGCCAGCAGCTTGGCCCTAGCGGGAGTCACCTACAATGAGCAGTTCTTC.

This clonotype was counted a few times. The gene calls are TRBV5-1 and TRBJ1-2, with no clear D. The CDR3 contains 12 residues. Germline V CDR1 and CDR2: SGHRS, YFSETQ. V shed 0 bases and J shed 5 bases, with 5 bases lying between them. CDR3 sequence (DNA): TGCGCCAGCAGCTTGGACCAGTATGGCTACACCTTC. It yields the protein CASSLDQYGYTF.

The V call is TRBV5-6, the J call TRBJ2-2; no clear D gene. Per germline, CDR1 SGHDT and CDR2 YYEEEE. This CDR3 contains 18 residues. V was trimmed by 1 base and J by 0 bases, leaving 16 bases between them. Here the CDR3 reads CASSLISVQTSNTGELFF. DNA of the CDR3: TGTGCCAGCAGCTTGATCTCCGTCCAAACCTCGAACACCGGGGAGCTGTTTTTT.

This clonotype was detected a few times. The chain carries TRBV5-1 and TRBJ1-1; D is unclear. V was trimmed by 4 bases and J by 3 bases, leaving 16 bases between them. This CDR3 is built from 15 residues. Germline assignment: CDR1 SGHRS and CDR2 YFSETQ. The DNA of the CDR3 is TGCGCCAGCAGCCCCCTCCGAGGGTCGGACACTGAAGCTTTCTTT. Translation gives CASSPLRGSDTEAFF.

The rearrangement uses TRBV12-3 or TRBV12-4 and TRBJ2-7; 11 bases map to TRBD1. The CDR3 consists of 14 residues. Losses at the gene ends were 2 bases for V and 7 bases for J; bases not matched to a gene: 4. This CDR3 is CASSLLDRGQEQYF. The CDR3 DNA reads TGTGCCAGCAGTTTACTGGACAGGGGGCAGGAGCAGTACTTC.

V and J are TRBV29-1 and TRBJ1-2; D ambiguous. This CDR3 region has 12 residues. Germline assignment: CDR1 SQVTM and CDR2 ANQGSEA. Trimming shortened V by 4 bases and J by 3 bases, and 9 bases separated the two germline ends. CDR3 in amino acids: CSVAVPDYGYTF. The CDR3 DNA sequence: TGCAGCGTTGCGGTACCAGACTATGGCTACACCTTC.